Presented here are 27 T cell receptor beta chains from one specimen sequenced in a study of blood T cell repertoires in COVID-19. Clones were sequenced by immunoSEQ multiplex PCR, and TCRdb holds only the in-frame ones, with some missing. The table records 150,000 to 200,000 clones, around four fifths of them present only once. Sequenced material: PBMCs or T cells enriched from blood (not recorded which). These receptors were obtained from a man between 65 and 79 years old who had been exposed to COVID-19.

V is TRBV28 and J is TRBJ1-6; tentatively, D is TRBD1 (6 bases). V gave up 5 bases and J gave up 6 bases, with 17 bases separating them. The CDR3 consists of 16 residues. CDR1 and CDR2 (germline): MDHEN, SYDVKM. Here the CDR3 DNA reads TGTGCCAGCAGTCGCTATCCGGGACATGTTAATTCACCCCTCCACTTT. Translated, it gives CASSRYPGHVNSPLHF.

In this sample, this clone turned up once. The rearrangement uses TRBV27 and TRBJ1-1; D gene unclear. V dropped 10 bases and J dropped 6 bases, with 18 bases sitting between them. CDR3 length: 13 residues. CDR1 is MNHEY, CDR2 SMNVEV, per germline (reference sequence). Here the CDR3 DNA reads TGTGCCATCGCGCATATGGTGATCGCTGAAGCTTTCTTT. Protein sequence: CAIAHMVIAEAFF.

This clone has more than one count but fewer than ten. The chain carries TRBV7-9 and TRBJ2-5; 10 bases agree with TRBD2. This CDR3 has 15 amino acids. In germline, CDR1 is SEHNR, CDR2 FQNEAQ (reference sequence). J was trimmed by 5 bases and V by 7 bases; bases with no gene match: 10. The CDR3 region has the DNA TGTGCCAGCACCCAAGTAGCGGGAGGTGGCGAGACCCAGTACTTC. Its translation: CASTQVAGGGETQYF. The whole variable domain, remainder taken from reference TRBV7-9 and TRBJ2-5, is DTGVSQNPRHKITKRGQNVTFRCDPISEHNRLYWYRQTLGQGPEFLTYFQNEAQLEKSRLLSDRFSAERPKGSFSTLEIQRTEQGDSAMYLCASTQVAGGGETQYFGPGTRLLVL.

This chain connects TRBV7-2 to TRBJ1-6; D unclear. The CDR3 extends over 15 amino acids. CDR1 and CDR2 from the germline V gene are SGHTA and FQGNSA. V lost 7 bases to trimming and J lost 6 bases, with 16 bases between them. The CDR3 loop is CASTSAGNPNSPLHF. For the CDR3, the DNA is TGTGCCAGCACCTCGGCGGGGAACCCTAATTCACCCCTCCACTTT.

The chain employs TRBV5-5 and TRBJ1-1; 7 nucleotides line up with TRBD1. V lost 0 bases to trimming and J lost 0 bases; unmatched junction nucleotides: 5. The CDR3 loop spans 16 amino acids. Germline-derived CDR1 and CDR2 are SGHKS and YYEKEE (reference sequence). The CDR3 DNA follows: TGTGCCAGCAGCTTGGTAACAGGGGTGATGAACACTGAAGCTTTCTTT. Its translation is CASSLVTGVMNTEAFF.

The chain has TRBV14 and TRBJ1-6; D is possibly TRBD1 (5 bases). This CDR3 contains 15 residues. V lost 0 bases to trimming and J lost 7 bases, with 10 bases between them. CDR1 is SGHDN, CDR2 FVKESK, per germline. CDR3 DNA: TGTGCCAGCAGCCAAGACAGGGTTGGCAATTCACCCCTCCACTTT. Translating it yields CASSQDRVGNSPLHF. Using reference TRBV14 and TRBJ1-6 for the parts outside the CDR3, the full variable domain is EAGVTQFPSHSVIEKGQTVTLRCDPISGHDNLYWYRRVMGKEIKFLLHFVKESKQDESGMPNNRFLAERTGGTYSTLKVQPAELEDSGVYFCASSQDRVGNSPLHFGNGTRLTVT.

J is TRBJ1-1 and V is TRBV2, with unresolved D. Germline V gene lookup returns CDR1 SNHLY and CDR2 FYNNEI. This CDR3 is built from 13 residues. V was shortened by 6 bases and J by 4 bases, with 12 bases between the two germline ends. The CDR3 sequence: CASRRGSVTEAFF. The CDR3, as DNA: TGTGCCAGCAGGCGTGGCAGCGTCACTGAAGCTTTCTTT.

The chain uses TRBV19 and TRBJ1-1, with D unresolved. Germline lookup yields CDR1 LNHDA and CDR2 SQIVND (reference sequence). The CDR3 has 16 amino acids. Between the trimmed V and J ends, which lost 1 base and 4 bases, there was a span of 16 bases. CDR3 loop: CASSIGIGRTSTEAFF. In nucleotides, the CDR3 is TGTGCCAGTAGTATAGGAATAGGGAGGACGAGCACTGAAGCTTTCTTT.

The rearrangement joins TRBV19 to TRBJ2-7; TRBD2 matches at 7 bases. The germline CDR1 and CDR2 sequences are LNHDA and SQIVND (reference sequence). V lost 4 bases and J lost 6; bases outside the gene matches: 15. The CDR3 is 16 residues long. The CDR3 sequence: CASSNGRVPLKGEQYF. Here the CDR3 DNA reads TGTGCCAGTAGTAATGGGAGGGTGCCCTTGAAGGGCGAGCAGTACTTC.

V gene TRBV19 combines with J gene TRBJ1-5; 9 bases fit TRBD1. Trimming at V came to 5 bases and at J to 3 bases, leaving 5 bases not matched to a gene. CDR1 and CDR2 (germline): LNHDA, SQIVND (reference sequence). The length of the CDR3 is 15 residues. Here the CDR3 reads CASSYRGRVNQPQHF. The DNA for the CDR3 is TGTGCCAGTAGTTACAGGGGGCGGGTCAATCAGCCCCAGCATTTT. The whole variable domain, filled in from reference TRBV19 and TRBJ1-5, reads DGGITQSPKYLFRKEGQNVTLSCEQNLNHDAMYWYRQDPGQGLRLIYYSQIVNDFQKGDIAEGYSVSREKKESFPLTVTSAQKNPTAFYLCASSYRGRVNQPQHFGDGTRLSIL.

The table lists this clone with a few counts. This chain links TRBV27 with TRBJ1-6; D remains ambiguous. Per the germline V gene, CDR1 is MNHEY and CDR2 is SMNVEV (reference sequence). Trimming took 8 bases from V and 10 from J, leaving 15 bases between them. This CDR3 is built from 13 residues. This CDR3 reads CASGLSQRSPLHF. The CDR3 region has the DNA TGTGCCAGCGGCTTGTCTCAGAGGTCACCCCTCCACTTT.

This chain connects TRBV18 to TRBJ2-7, with D possibly TRBD1 on 6 matching bases. Per the germline V gene, CDR1 is KGHSH and CDR2 is LQKENI. Trimming stripped 3 bases from V and 0 bases from J, with 15 bases between. There are 16 residues in the CDR3. CDR3 in amino acids: CASSPKGVLSSYEQYF. CDR3 nucleotides: TGTGCCAGCTCACCCAAGGGGGTATTGAGCTCCTACGAGCAGTACTTC.

The V call is TRBV2, the J call TRBJ2-7; TRBD1 might be the D (6 bases). Germline loops: CDR1 SNHLY, CDR2 FYNNEI. With 10 bases removed from V and 4 bases from J, the gap between germline ends came to 17 bases. This CDR3 contains 13 residues. The CDR3, as DNA: TGTGCCACACACAGGGATACTGGTTACGAGCAGTACTTC. It codes for CATHRDTGYEQYF.

The V call is TRBV5-1, the J call TRBJ2-1; 7 bases fit TRBD1. This CDR3 contains 16 residues. Unmatched junction bases numbered 19, after V lost 7 bases and J lost 9 bases. Per the germline V gene, CDR1 is SGHRS and CDR2 is YFSETQ. In nucleotides, the CDR3 is TGCGCCAGCGCGAGACCGACAGGGACAATTGGGGCTGAGCAGTTCTTC. Translation gives CASARPTGTIGAEQFF.

There are a few counts of this clone. The chain links TRBV28 to TRBJ2-7; 9 bases map to TRBD1. The germline CDR1 and CDR2 sequences are MDHEN and SYDVKM. The trim removed 9 bases at V and 6 bases at J, leaving 12 bases unmatched. The CDR3 covers 14 residues. This CDR3 reads CASSPGTGWGEQYF. In nucleotides, the CDR3 is TGTGCCAGTTCCCCCGGGACAGGGTGGGGCGAGCAGTACTTC.

This rearrangement joins TRBV6-5 to TRBJ2-7; 8 positions match TRBD2. CDR1 MNHEY and CDR2 SVGAGI come from the germline V gene. The CDR3 loop spans 14 amino acids. The V segment lost 6 bases and the J segment 3 bases; nucleotides outside the gene matches: 7. CDR3 residues: CASRTGLENYEQYF. The CDR3 DNA follows: TGTGCCAGCAGGACGGGACTAGAGAACTACGAGCAGTACTTC.

This clone was recorded only once. One junction end does not reproduce the germline sequence, and a read error may be involved. V gene TRBV5-4 combines with J gene TRBJ1-2; D is uncertain. This CDR3 is built from 11 residues. Germline CDR1 is SGHNT and CDR2 is YYREEE (reference sequence). The CDR3 is CASSGIGQQHF. The CDR3 bases are TGTGCCAGCAGCGGCATTGGGCAGCAACACTTC.

The V and J genes are TRBV29-1 and TRBJ2-3, with 10 bases aligning to TRBD2. CDR3 length: 16 residues. The ends lost 3 bases at V and 4 bases at J; junction bases unmatched: 10. Germline lookup yields CDR1 SQVTM and CDR2 ANQGSEA. CDR3 residues: CSVEYNLAGVSDTQYF. CDR3 nucleotides: TGCAGCGTTGAGTACAACCTAGCGGGAGTTTCAGATACGCAGTATTTT.

The chain has TRBV27 and TRBJ2-7; D ambiguous. V was trimmed by 5 bases and J by 6 bases, leaving 14 bases between them. This CDR3 region has 13 residues. Germline V lookup: CDR1 MNHEY, CDR2 SMNVEV (reference sequence). This chain's CDR3 is CASSGSSFREQYF. In DNA form, the CDR3 reads TGTGCCAGCAGTGGATCTAGTTTTCGCGAGCAGTACTTC.

This chain uses TRBV4-1 with TRBJ1-2; D is perhaps TRBD1 (5 bases). CDR1 is MGHRA, CDR2 YSYEKL, per germline. V was clipped by 1 base and J by 4 bases, with 13 bases between them. The CDR3 is made up of 15 amino acids. The CDR3 DNA is TGCGCCAGCAGCCAAGTTCACGGGGGTCTCTATGGCTACACCTTC. This sequence encodes CASSQVHGGLYGYTF.

A single count supports this clone. The chain employs TRBV7-2 and TRBJ2-5; 12 bases map to TRBD2. CDR1 is SGHTA and CDR2 is FQGNSA in the germline V gene. The CDR3 is made up of 18 amino acids. The trim removed 1 base at V and 5 bases at J, leaving 11 bases unmatched. CDR3 in DNA: TGTGCCAGCAGCTTAGGGCCCTCCCTAGCGGGGGGGAAGGAGACCCAGTACTTC. Protein product: CASSLGPSLAGGKETQYF.

The chain uses TRBV7-9 and TRBJ2-1; TRBD1 is a possible D gene (7 bases). Germline-derived CDR1 and CDR2 are SEHNR and FQNEAQ (reference sequence). This CDR3 contains 14 residues. Trimming left V 2 bases short and J 5 bases short, with 10 bases between. CDR3 bases: TGTGCCAGCAGCTTACGCAGGGGGGACAATGAGCAGTTCTTC. This gives the protein CASSLRRGDNEQFF.

V is TRBV4-1 and J is TRBJ1-2; TRBD1 might be the D (6 bases). Germline V lookup: CDR1 MGHRA, CDR2 YSYEKL. V was pared by 2 bases and J by 9 bases, with 13 bases between. The CDR3 sequence is 13 residues long. The CDR3 spells CASSQFDRDSYTF. The CDR3 DNA is TGCGCCAGCAGCCAATTCGACCGGGACAGCTACACCTTC.

V usage is TRBV9 and J usage is TRBJ2-2, with TRBD2 as a possible D gene (6 bases). CDR1 SGDLS and CDR2 YYNGEE come from the germline V gene. The CDR3 sequence is 14 residues long. V was trimmed by 4 bases and J by 4 bases, leaving 11 bases between them. The CDR3 is CASSPNGGTGELFF. DNA of the CDR3: TGTGCCAGCAGCCCGAACGGGGGCACCGGGGAGCTGTTTTTT.

The chain carries TRBV6-5 and TRBJ1-5; the D gene is possibly TRBD1 (6 bases). The CDR3 has 13 residues. Germline values: CDR1 MNHEY, CDR2 SVGAGI. In nucleotides, the CDR3 is TGTGGGACCAAAACAGGGTTCGGTCAGCCCCAGCATTTT. Its translation is CGTKTGFGQPQHF.

The chain combines TRBV2 with TRBJ1-2; 8 nucleotides line up with TRBD1. The CDR3 is 14 amino acids. With 4 bases clipped from V and 3 bases from J, the junction kept 4 bases outside the gene matches. From germline, CDR1 is SNHLY and CDR2 FYNNEI. CDR3 nucleotide sequence: TGTGCCAGCAGTGTGGGACAGGCTCACTATGGCTACACCTTC. Translated: CASSVGQAHYGYTF.

V is TRBV6-5 and J is TRBJ2-5; 11 bases are a match to TRBD2. The CDR3 is 16 amino acids. V trimming: 4 bases; J trimming: 2 bases; junction bases outside the gene matches: 6. Germline assignment: CDR1 MNHEY and CDR2 SVGAGI. CDR3 bases: TGTGCCAGCAGTTTCCATGGGACTAGCGGACAAGAGACCCAGTACTTC. Its protein is CASSFHGTSGQETQYF.